This T cell receptor beta chain is from a study of T cell repertoires in cytomegalovirus infection. Study results and limitations: Individuals carrying CMV plus the relevant HLA were identified by cumulative frequency of public TCR beta families.

About this clonotype itself: Its antigen is undetermined.

The V segment lost 5 bases and the J segment 4 bases; nucleotides outside the gene matches: 11. The CDR3 is made up of 18 amino acids. Germline V lookup: CDR1 MDHEN, CDR2 SYDVKM. Using its own MiXCR run on the reads, TCRdb lists one record per CDR3 protein. Counted here are almost 500,000 distinct CDR3 sequences, around 11% occurring once; the ten biggest clones make up 9.5% to 13%. This sequence originates from a human donor in good health (CMV status not recorded). Some clones in this sample may be carry-over from other donors' samples. Input material: PBMCs. The genes are TRBV28 and TRBJ2-1; 13 bases line up with TRBD2. The CDR3 reads CASSHRLAGGPQYNEQFF. The CDR3 coding sequence is TGTGCCAGCAGTCATAGACTAGCGGGAGGCCCTCAGTACAATGAGCAGTTCTTC.